Below, one TCR beta chain is given with its context. The antigen remains undetermined. This sample stems from a study of OX40 agonist ivuxolimab in advanced cancers. General observations from the study: The CD4+ and CD8+ T cells in the blood had expanded clonally by week 6 at 0.1 to 3.0 mg/kg. Partly responding patients at 0.1-3.0 mg/kg showed some of the smallest clonal expansion.

This table comes from immunoSEQ multiplex PCR, and its TCRdb copy is limited to in-frame clones, with some not included. Of about 21,000 clones in the sample, 65% to 90% were seen once. The timepoints at which blood was sampled were baseline, cycle 4 day 1, and cycle 7 day 1. The V gene's germline CDR1 is KGHSH and CDR2 LQKENI. The CDR3 covers 15 residues. V was cut by 4 bases and J by 8 bases, with 17 bases left in between. Sequencing was performed on CD4+ or CD8+ T cells sorted from blood, taken in a trial of the OX40 agonist ivuxolimab. The clonotype originates from an adult with an advanced solid tumor such as melanoma, head and neck, liver or kidney cancer. The chain joins TRBV18 to TRBJ1-4, with D possibly matching TRBD1 (6 bases). CDR3 nucleotides: TGTGCCAGCTCACTACCGGGACACGGGGGAGAAAAACTGTTTTTT. Its protein is CASSLPGHGGEKLFF.